This T cell receptor beta chain comes out of a study of cytomegalovirus exposure and HLA in healthy donors (TCRdb year 2017). Context from the whole study: According to an earlier analysis of 587 of the donors, about 179 million T cells yielded some 110 million unique TCR beta sequences and around 300 Gb of sequence data. Around 330 gigabases of sequencing data and around 80 million unique TCR sequences made up an early release that covered approximately 700 HLA-typed donors. The genetic ancestry cluster associated with self-reported Caucasian donors included over 80% of the roughly 400 genotyped donors. The aim of the study was to test whether cataloging public T cell receptors could identify signatures of past pathogen exposure. The T cell repertoires of some 670 subjects were profiled by immunosequencing and related to cytomegalovirus serostatus. Besides the first cohort of 666 subjects, a separate validation cohort made up of over 95 different subjects was used. High-throughput TCR immunosequencing, statistical association of individual TCRs with disease status, and machine learning were combined to predict cytomegalovirus infection status. To study patterns of TCR occurrence, a later analysis re-analyzed previously published TCR beta repertoires from around 660 donors and added high-resolution HLA genotyping. Rather than drawing on any new phenotypic data, the later analysis identified candidate immune exposures from TCR beta sequences and the way those sequences occurred across donors. An earlier analysis of roughly 580 of the donors used high-throughput TCR beta sequencing to judge whether each TCR beta V gene segment behaved as functional or pseudogenic. Donor age, sex, ethnicity and CMV serostatus were compiled alongside the repertoire data. In a later genetic analysis, genome-wide SNP genotypes for about three fifths of the roughly 670 donors were used, and that subset was treated as a discovery cohort. Every repertoire in the discovery cohort had been generated on one and the same sequencing platform. HLA typing included class I and class II loci at four-digit resolution. Typing coverage differed by locus: A, B, C, DRB1 and DQB1 were typed in roughly 629-640 donors, DQA1 in 500 to 550, DPA1 in 600 to 610, and DPB1 in around 490. Four to six DR-DQ haplotypes were handled as single units for association and clustering, since linkage in the cohort was strong. Across under 500 genotyped donors of the cohort, an average of roughly 250,000 unique TCR beta nucleotide sequences per donor were sequenced, and 15% to 20% of those sequences were non-productive. Results the study describes overall, beyond this receptor: A total of 164 TCR beta chains were listed by the study as associated with cytomegalovirus. According to a later genetic analysis, donors in an Asian-associated ancestry cluster had fewer N-insertions in productive TCRs than the roughly 670-donor mean. While some public TCRs were present in many individuals, most TCR sequences turned up only very rarely across donors. In vitro tests confirmed that a few of the cytomegalovirus-associated TCR beta chains recognize cytomegalovirus antigens. According to the authors, the approach could potentially be generalized to other disease states and immunological phenotypes. The cohort was sequenced for TCR beta chains only, and without alpha or paired-chain data the features that could be detected were limited. Specific HLA alleles were associated with some 15,000 TCR beta sequences at a false discovery rate of 0.05 in a later analysis. Broadly in line with IMGT annotations, most TCR beta V segments showed up in productive rearrangements about 87% or about 30% of the time in an earlier analysis of approximately 640 of the donors. In a later genetic analysis, a missense DCLRE1C variant was associated with V-gene and J-gene trimming of TCR beta chains, and the association was replicated in an independent cohort. A later analysis found that most CMV-associated TCR beta chains appeared HLA-restricted, with HLA associations seemingly driven largely by CMV exposure. In a later analysis, the rate of TCR association differed among HLA loci, with DRB1 alleles having the most associated TCRs and HLA-C alleles having the fewest. A cluster of highly shared sequence variants was judged likely to be a technical artifact of the sequencing pipeline. Because counts were too low, 15 to 20 rarely observed V segments, including chromosome 9 orphons, were excluded from the earlier analysis of roughly 580 of the donors. Because the 87-base-pair reads could not distinguish some IMGT-functional V segments, including TRBV6-2 and TRBV6-3, those segments were excluded. Compared with equally common non-associated chains, HLA-associated TCR beta chains in a later analysis were more clonally expanded and had lower generation probabilities. A further reported finding was that TCR beta sequences accurately predicted the HLA-A and HLA-B alleles for most subjects in the first cohort. The classifier was reported to diagnose cytomegalovirus status with high specificity and sensitivity in both the original and validation cohorts. When HLA alleles, especially DR and DQ, strongly co-occurred, TCR associations were difficult to assign to individual alleles. Sequencing depth was assumed to be roughly uniform across donors in the presence/absence analyses, though that assumption may not hold. According to a later analysis, parvovirus B19, influenza, CMV and Epstein-Barr virus appeared linked to several top co-occurrence clusters. Immune exposure information for the cohort was limited to CMV serostatus. Linkage disequilibrium might explain the correlated functional status among segregating V segments, but an unknown experimental factor could not be ruled out. Because HLA typing was missing for some donors at each locus, association tests included only the typed subset.

Library generation was performed with the immunoSEQ multiplex PCR assay. A mixture of 60 forward primers for TCR Vbeta segments and 13 reverse primers for TCR Jbeta segments was used in the multiplex PCR. Amplification of the CDR3 region of rearranged TCR beta genes was performed with a multiplex PCR assay on genomic DNA. Amplified TCR beta libraries were sequenced as 87-base-pair reads on the Illumina HiSeq System. As for how the authors treated the data: In a later analysis, roughly 80 million unique TCR beta chains were counted across the 690 or so repertoires, and roughly 10 million of these chains were shared by at least two donors. A nearest-neighbor algorithm error-corrected the raw reads and collapsed the reads into unique sequences, merging closely related sequences to remove PCR and sequencing errors. CDR3 sequences were aligned to IMGT reference sequences to assign V, D and J gene segments. Each retained sequence needed at least a six-nucleotide match to both a V gene segment and a J gene segment. A rearrangement counted as productive if the CDR3 had no stop codons and remained in frame with V and J, and every other rearrangement counted as non-productive. Following IMGT convention, CDR3 was defined as the stretch from the second conserved V-encoded cysteine to the conserved J-encoded phenylalanine. The earlier analysis of 550 to 650 of the donors excluded any sequence lacking an unambiguous match to a single V gene segment. An earlier analysis of about 600 of the donors called V segments functional above 56.7% productive rearrangements and segregating when the between-donor standard deviation exceeded 5%. A statistical classification framework was developed to diagnose cytomegalovirus status using the catalog of TCR beta chain sequences. A later analysis assigned V and J genes by comparing TCR nucleotide sequences with IMGT/GENE-DB human TR gene sequences. In a later analysis, CDR3 sequences and most-parsimonious VDJ recombination scenarios were assigned using the TCRdist pipeline. In a later analysis, every TCR beta chain was defined by the combination of its CDR3 amino acid sequence and its V-gene family, and reads without a unique V-gene family were dropped. In a later analysis, 450 to 600 highly shared, low-generation-probability nucleotide sequences were removed to address suspected cross-contamination and a sequencing artifact. In a later analysis, a clonal expansion index for each public chain was calculated from normalized within-repertoire ranks of inferred template counts. In a later analysis, generation probabilities were computed with a VDJ recombination model fitted to out-of-frame rearrangements, and the resulting probabilities were checked against IGoR. A later analysis scored TCR-TCR, TCR-HLA and TCR-CMV co-occurrence with hypergeometric tests, applying a repertoire-size bias correction to TCR pairs. A later analysis estimated false discovery rates by permuting HLA or CMV assignments 20 times. In a later analysis, co-occurring TCRs were grouped with DBSCAN, and TCRdist sequence similarity was added when clustering was performed within HLA-allele-positive subsets. Repertoires with fewer than 30,000 or more than 120,000 public chains were left out of co-occurrence clustering, as were about five repertoires with anomalous nucleotide sharing. The source is immuneACCESS, and TCRdb retained only in-frame sequences with V and J called. Part of the clones is not carried over; for the studies checked, unresolved V genes explain less than half of this, and the remainder is unexplained. The V and J calls and the clone size are those of that table, but D and trimming were determined from the DNA. This sample is represented by about 160,000 clones; 75% to 85% of them were singletons. Clones ranked in the top ten supply 3% to 4% of the sample.

Cut back by 1 base and 4 bases, the V and J ends lie 7 bases apart. Via the germline V gene, CDR1 is SGHAT and CDR2 FQNNGV. Inclusive of the bounding cysteine and phenylalanine, the CDR3 is 13 residues long. Here the CDR3 DNA is all that survives: 39 bases in frame from base 1. The cohort comprised more than 550 healthy bone marrow donors. All cohort members were sampled while nominally healthy, although unrecorded immune exposures were likely present. Of the roughly 630 cohort members, around 290 had a positive CMV serostatus and about 350 had a negative one, while no CMV serostatus was recorded for the donor. Each donor provided a peripheral blood sample, and peripheral blood mononuclear cells were used for TCR beta sequencing. Genomic DNA was extracted from the blood cell samples with the Qiagen DNeasy Blood Extraction Kit. Points on this clone: Its antigen is unknown. Per-base qualities were not stored, and no clone one base away is much larger.

The chain is made from TRBV11-2 and TRBJ2-5, and the D gene may be TRBD1, 6 bases matching. Sequenced material: PBMCs. The TCR sequence derives from a human donor in good health. The CDR3 here reads CASSLGGRETQYF. Read as DNA, the sequence is TGTGCCAGCAGCTTAGGGGGGCGAGAGACCCAGTACTTC.